This is a list of T cell receptor beta chains from one sample in a study of cytomegalovirus exposure and HLA in healthy donors. Assay: immunoSEQ multiplex PCR; the TCRdb copy retains only in-frame clones and omits some. This sample has approximately 150,000 clones, with around 73% found just once. Sample: PBMCs. The source is a woman between 18 and 29 years old in good health and CMV-seropositive. Each CDR3 is given with its conserved first and last residue. The D gene is left open where the match is weak. Rows may omit the clone size; those that give it use once, few, many or a size class.

size	D	V	J	DNA	CDR3
.	TRBD1	TRBV6-1	TRBJ1-1	TGTGCCAGCACCTACCGACAGGGCTCCAACACTGAAGCTTTCTTT	CASTYRQGSNTEAFF
few	TRBD1	TRBV6-5	TRBJ2-7	TGTGCCAGCAGTTACCTACGACAGGGAACCTACGAGCAGTACTTC	CASSYLRQGTYEQYF
.	TRBD1	TRBV2	TRBJ1-4	TGTGCCAGCAGACCGGGACAGGGACGTGAAAAACTGTTTTTT	CASRPGQGREKLFF
.	TRBD1	TRBV7-3	TRBJ2-1	TGTGCCAGCAGCTTACCGACAGGGGGAGAGCAGTTCTTC	CASSLPTGGEQFF
.	TRBD2	TRBV7-6	TRBJ2-3	TGTGCCAGCAGCTCTTTTATATCGGGACTAGTCTCAGATACGCAGTATTTT	CASSSFISGLVSDTQYF
.	.	TRBV15	TRBJ2-7	TGTGCCACCAGCACACCGACAGGCCGAACTACCTACGAGCAGTACTTC	CATSTPTGRTTYEQYF
.	TRBD1	TRBV2	TRBJ1-2	TGTGCCAGCAGCTCGGGACAGCTCGGCGGCGGCTACACCTTC	CASSSGQLGGGYTF
.	.	TRBV27	TRBJ2-7	TGTGCCAGCAGCCTCAGGGGGAGGACAGCCGGGGGCGAGCAGTACTTC	CASSLRGRTAGGEQYF
.	TRBD2	TRBV7-2	TRBJ2-7	TGTGCCAGCAGCTTGGCGCCCGCGGGGGGACGACCGGAGCAGTACTTC	CASSLAPAGGRPEQYF
.	TRBD1	TRBV11-1	TRBJ2-1	TGTGCCAGCAGCACCGGGACAGGGTACAATGAGCAGTTCTTC	CASSTGTGYNEQFF
.	.	TRBV29-1	TRBJ2-2	TGCAGCGTTGAAACAGGCGGCACCGGGGAGCTGTTTTTT	CSVETGGTGELFF
.	.	TRBV4-2	TRBJ1-4	TGTGCCAGCAGCCAAGATCCCCTCAGGGAAGTTGGTGAAAAACTGTTTTTT	CASSQDPLREVGEKLFF
once	.	TRBV7-6	TRBJ2-5	TGTGCCAGCAGCTTATTGAACAAACCCCAAGAGACCCAGTACTTC	CASSLLNKPQETQYF
.	.	TRBV2	TRBJ2-5	TGTGCCAGCAGAGAAACAGGGTTGGAGACCCAGTACTTC	CASRETGLETQYF
few	.	TRBV4-2	TRBJ2-3	TGTGCCAGCAGCCAAGACGTAGAGAACACGCAGTATTTT	CASSQDVENTQYF
.	TRBD1	TRBV7-9	TRBJ1-5	TGTGCCAGCAGCTCGGGCCGGGACAGGGGATATAGCAATCAGCCCCAGCATTTT	CASSSGRDRGYSNQPQHF
.	.	TRBV4-2	TRBJ1-2	TGTGCCAGCAGCCAAGGGGCAGGCATAGCTAACTATGGCTACACCTTC	CASSQGAGIANYGYTF
few	TRBD1	TRBV19	TRBJ2-7	TGTGCCAGTAGTATAGATGGGGGTTACGGGACAGGGCGCTACGAGCAGTACTTC	CASSIDGGYGTGRYEQYF
few	TRBD1	TRBV7-9	TRBJ1-2	TGTGCCAGCAGCTTAGCTTACCGGGACAGGGAAAATGGCTACACCTTC	CASSLAYRDRENGYTF